This TCR beta chain appears in the sequencing data of a study of blood T cell repertoires in COVID-19 (dated by TCRdb to 2019 to 2021). In the study overall: The collaborator samples originated in the United States, Italy and Spain and spanned the acute and convalescent phases of COVID-19. The material from the prospective study consisted of cDNA or gDNA derived from T cells, B-cell-depleted T cells, or PBMCs. Subjects who had been exposed to COVID-19, were actively infected with it, or had recovered from it provided the deeply sampled blood TCRbeta repertoires that made up the dataset. The repertoires were released in a freely available public database intended as a resource for research on the immune response to SARS-CoV-2. The samples were drawn from two sources: the first 160 participants of the ongoing ImmuneRACE study, and about 1,300 subjects contributed by 6 global collaborators. The sample metadata nearly always contained a de-identified subject ID, COVID-19 status, age in years and sex. Where HLA class I and class II types were available, the types were taken from metadata supplied by the sample provider, not from assay-based typing. Summary of the overall study and its limitations: The quantity of clinical and demographic metadata differed by source and by participant and was supplied without curation.

Taken from cysteine to phenylalanine, the CDR3 has 16 residues. Only the CDR3 region is kept as DNA, spanning 48 bases read in frame from base 1. The CDR1 and CDR2 encoded by the germline V gene are SGHTA and FQGTGA. The junction shows trimming of 5 bases on V and 1 base on J, and the gene matches do not reach 6 bases of it. The immunoSEQ Assay, a bias-controlled multiplex PCR, was used to amplify TCRbeta CDR3 regions from genomic DNA. The published analysis was carried out like this. The number of nucleated cells in each sample was estimated from the amplification of reference gene primers within the assay. Sequence reads were collapsed and filtered to measure the absolute abundance of every unique TCRbeta CDR3 rearrangement. For each sample, productive Simpson clonality was calculated as the square root of Simpson's diversity index across productive rearrangements. TCRdb re-hosts the immuneACCESS table, in-frame sequences only. Its copies lack some clones; in the studies checked, an unresolved V gene accounts for under half of them, and the cause for the rest is not known. That table furnishes V, J and clone size, whereas the DNA furnished D and trimming. This sample comprises about 60,000 clones, 90% of them detected only once. Of the sample, 10% to 15% falls within the top ten clones.

Worth noting for this clone: It lacks a known antigen. Within one base of it there is no much larger clone, and no base qualities were kept.

Collaborating institutions collected whole blood in K2EDTA tubes following their own protocols. Collaborator samples were shipped for TCRbeta analysis as frozen whole blood, isolated PBMCs, or DNA extracted from either sample type. This clonotype originated in a man aged 60 to 69 with active COVID-19. The chain is assembled from TRBV7-3 and TRBJ2-2; 8 central bases correspond to TRBD2. Material for sequencing was peripheral blood. The DNA sequence is as follows: TGTGCCAGCAGCCCGAAGGGACTAGTGAACACCGGGGAGCTGTTTTTT. Its protein reads: CASSPKGLVNTGELFF.